The entry below describes one T cell receptor (beta chain). The antigen is undetermined. The data were taken from a study of cytomegalovirus exposure and HLA in healthy donors. General study results and limits: Presence/absence analyses treated sequencing depth as roughly uniform across donors.

The primer mix had 60 Vbeta and 13 Jbeta primers. Using immunoSEQ multiplex PCR, the repertoire was profiled, and TCRdb retains in-frame clones only, with some absent. This table holds 110,000 or so clones, more than 65% found once. The length of the CDR3 is 14 residues. The V and J ends lost 0 bases and 2 bases respectively, with 9 bases between them. The germline CDR1 and CDR2 sequences are SGDLS and YYNGEE. The chain couples TRBV9 to TRBJ2-7, with D uncertain. Sample: PBMCs. The source of this sequence is a woman between 18 and 30 years old in good health and CMV-seronegative. The CDR3 loop reads CASSVGQSTYEQYF. CDR3 DNA: TGTGCCAGCAGCGTAGGGCAGTCCACCTACGAGCAGTACTTC.